Listed below are T cell receptor beta chains from one sample, sequenced in a study of blood T cell repertoires in COVID-19. This table comes from immunoSEQ multiplex PCR, and its TCRdb copy is limited to in-frame clones, with some not included. The data show roughly 300,000 clones, about four fifths seen once. The sequenced sample consisted of peripheral blood. Receptors were obtained from a woman aged 55 to 70 with active or convalescent COVID-19. The CDR3 runs from the conserved cysteine through the conserved F or W. Fields, in order: clone size, J gene, CDR3 length, D gene, V gene, CDR3 DNA, CDR3 protein. D genes are given only for firm matches. A row's size may be missing; if present it is once, few, many or a size class.

>once|TRBJ1-2|15|.|TRBV5-1
TGCGCCAGCAGCTTGATTCTGAACAGCAACTATGGCTACACCTTC
CASSLILNSNYGYTF
>.|TRBJ1-1|13|TRBD1|TRBV29-1
TGCAGCGGCACAGGGGCTCGGGGCACTGAAGCTTTCTTT
CSGTGARGTEAFF
>.|TRBJ1-5|14|TRBD1|TRBV29-1
TGCAGCGTTGGAGGGGCGACAGGGGAACAGCCCCAGCATTTT
CSVGGATGEQPQHF
>.|TRBJ2-5|19|TRBD2|TRBV7-2
TGTGCCAGCAGCCCCTGGGGACTAGCGGGGGGATTTGGCGGGGAGACCCAGTACTTC
CASSPWGLAGGFGGETQYF
>.|TRBJ2-2|16|.|TRBV9
TGTGCCAGCAGCCTCCAGGGACTTGGTAACACCGGGGAGCTGTTTTTT
CASSLQGLGNTGELFF
>.|TRBJ1-2|14|TRBD1|TRBV11-2
TGTGCCAGCAGCCTGACAGGGGGATTGGGTGGCTACACCTTC
CASSLTGGLGGYTF
>.|TRBJ2-3|20|TRBD2|TRBV27
TGTGCCAGCAGTTACTGGACTAGCTCGGCGGGGGGGCCCAGCACAGATACGCAGTATTTT
CASSYWTSSAGGPSTDTQYF
>.|TRBJ1-5|13|TRBD1|TRBV6-5
TGTGCCAGCGAACAGGGGTGGGATCAGCCCCAGCATTTT
CASEQGWDQPQHF
>.|TRBJ2-5|13|.|TRBV5-1
TGCGCCAGCAGCTCTCCGGGGGTCGAGACCCAGTACTTC
CASSSPGVETQYF
>.|TRBJ2-7|15|.|TRBV7-2
TGTGCCAGCAGCTTGCTCGGGACTCAAATGTACGAGCAGTACTTC
CASSLLGTQMYEQYF
>.|TRBJ2-2|16|TRBD1|TRBV4-2
TGTGCCAGCAGCCAGGGGACAGGGGAAGGGACCGGGGAGCTGTTTTTT
CASSQGTGEGTGELFF
>few|TRBJ2-7|18|TRBD1|TRBV14
TGTGCCAGCAGCCAACTGTACAAGCCGGGACAGGGCCTCTACGAGCAGTACTTC
CASSQLYKPGQGLYEQYF
>.|TRBJ1-2|15|TRBD1|TRBV5-1
TGCGCCAGCAGCTCGACAGGGAGCCAAAACTATGGCTACACCTTC
CASSSTGSQNYGYTF
>.|TRBJ2-3|12|.|TRBV12-3/TRBV12-4
TGTGCCAGCCTCAACGCCGGAGATACGCAGTATTTT
CASLNAGDTQYF
>.|TRBJ2-1|14|TRBD2|TRBV10-2
TGCGCCAGCTCTCTAGCGGGGGGTTACAATGAGCAGTTCTTC
CASSLAGGYNEQFF
>.|TRBJ1-5|15|TRBD1|TRBV28
TGTGCCAGCAGTTCCCTACAGGGGTCCAATCAGCCCCAGCATTTT
CASSSLQGSNQPQHF
>once|TRBJ1-1|14|.|TRBV20-1
TGCAGTGCTAGTGTCCCGGACAGAAACACTGAAGCTTTCTTT
CSASVPDRNTEAFF
>.|TRBJ1-1|14|.|TRBV6-5
.
CASSSSGGSTEAFF
>.|TRBJ2-2|13|.|TRBV6-4
TGTGCCAGCAGTGACAGGCAGGCCGGGGAGCTGTTTTTT
CASSDRQAGELFF
>.|TRBJ1-2|14|TRBD1|TRBV9
TGTGCCAGCAGCGAGGGGACAGGTCCCTATGGCTACACCTTC
CASSEGTGPYGYTF
>few|TRBJ2-7|13|.|TRBV7-9
TGTGCCAGCAGCTCGAGGACATCCTACGAGCAGTACTTC
CASSSRTSYEQYF
>.|TRBJ1-5|13|.|TRBV6-2/TRBV6-3
TGTGCCGCCAGCCAGGGGCTTAATCAGCCCCAGCATTTT
CAASQGLNQPQHF
>.|TRBJ2-7|13|.|TRBV19
TGTGCCACCCGACGAGGGAGCTCCTACGAGCAGTACTTC
CATRRGSSYEQYF
>.|TRBJ1-3|14|.|TRBV6-5
TGTGCCAGCAGGCTACACAGCTCTGGAAACACCATATATTTT
CASRLHSSGNTIYF
>.|TRBJ1-5|13|.|TRBV12-3/TRBV12-4
TGTGCCAGCAGTACCACAGGGAATCAGCCCCAGCATTTT
CASSTTGNQPQHF
>.|TRBJ2-3|15|.|TRBV2
TGTGCCAGCAGTGAAGCGATTATACTAAAAGATACGCAGTATTTT
CASSEAIILKDTQYF
>.|TRBJ1-4|15|TRBD1|TRBV5-6
TGTGCCAGCAGCTTGATCGGACAGGGGTTAGGGAAACTGTTTTTT
CASSLIGQGLGKLFF
>.|TRBJ2-7|16|TRBD1|TRBV9
TGTGCCAGCAGCCCGAGGGGGGACAGGAGCTCCTACGAGCAGTACTTC
CASSPRGDRSSYEQYF
>few|TRBJ1-6|15|.|TRBV2
TGTGCCAGCAGTGCGCGGCTACCTCATAATTCACCCCTCCACTTT
CASSARLPHNSPLHF
>.|TRBJ2-5|14|.|TRBV27
TGTGCCAGCGCATCCGCCCCTAGCGCATTCACCCAGTACTTC
CASASAPSAFTQYF
>.|TRBJ2-1|16|TRBD1|TRBV5-6
TGTGCCAGCAGCCCGGGGACAGGGAAAACCTACAATGAGCAGTTCTTC
CASSPGTGKTYNEQFF
>.|TRBJ1-5|14|TRBD1|TRBV19
TGTGCCAGTACCGGACAGGGGTACAATCAGCCCCAGCATTTT
CASTGQGYNQPQHF
>.|TRBJ2-7|13|.|TRBV5-6
TGTGCCAGCAGCTTAGGGGATCGCTACGAGCAGTACTTC
CASSLGDRYEQYF